These T cell receptor beta chains were read from a single sample in a study of PD-1 blockade in classical Hodgkin lymphoma. The table came from immunoSEQ multiplex PCR; TCRdb's copy has only in-frame clones and leaves some out. The data hold about 110,000 clones, with 80% to 90% observed a single time. The sample consisted of peripheral blood mononuclear cells (PBMCs), taken before the second cycle of nivolumab. These receptors were taken from a human donor with classical Hodgkin lymphoma. Both conserved end residues are part of each CDR3. A D gene is named only where the DNA matches it firmly. Rows give clone size only sometimes, using once, few, many, or a class for an expanded clone.

J gene	clone size	V gene	D gene	CDR3 protein	CDR3 DNA
TRBJ2-7	-	TRBV27	TRBD2	CASSAGLASYEQYF	TGTGCCAGCAGTGCGGGACTAGCGTCCTACGAGCAGTACTTC
TRBJ1-1	-	TRBV6-5	-	CASSLIPNTEAFF	TGTGCCAGCAGCCTAATCCCGAACACTGAAGCTTTCTTT
TRBJ2-7	once	TRBV13	-	CASGIGETYEQYF	TGTGCCAGCGGGATTGGGGAGACCTACGAGCAGTACTTC
TRBJ1-1	-	TRBV18	-	CASSPPGVMNTEAFF	TGTGCCAGCTCACCACCGGGAGTCATGAACACTGAAGCTTTCTTT
TRBJ2-7	-	TRBV14	-	CASSQERRWPPYEQYF	TGTGCCAGCAGCCAAGAGAGACGGTGGCCCCCCTACGAGCAGTACTTC
TRBJ1-1	once	TRBV9	-	CASSENRVTEAFF	TGTGCCAGCAGCGAAAACAGGGTTACCGAAGCTTTCTTT
TRBJ2-6	-	TRBV7-8	TRBD1	CASSVTGGTGANVLTF	TGTGCCAGCAGCGTAACAGGGGGCACTGGGGCCAACGTCCTGACTTTC
TRBJ2-1	-	TRBV6-1	-	CASTKTKYNEQFF	TGTGCCAGCACTAAGACTAAGTACAATGAGCAGTTCTTC
TRBJ1-1	-	TRBV2	-	CASSEFTEAFF	TGTGCCAGCAGTGAATTCACTGAAGCTTTCTTT
TRBJ2-1	-	TRBV27	-	CASSLSGRAGGTEQFF	TGTGCCAGCAGTTTATCCGGGCGGGCGGGCGGAACCGAGCAGTTCTTC
TRBJ2-7	-	TRBV19	-	CASSRKGGRLTSGEQYF	TGTGCCAGTAGTAGGAAGGGGGGAAGATTGACGTCGGGTGAGCAGTACTTC
TRBJ2-5	once	TRBV7-6	-	CASSHPGVRETQYF	TGTGCCAGCAGTCATCCCGGGGTACGAGAGACCCAGTACTTC
TRBJ2-4	-	TRBV18	TRBD2	CASSPYPGLAGEESKNIQYF	TGTGCCAGCTCACCCTATCCGGGACTAGCGGGAGAGGAATCCAAAAACATTCAGTACTTC
TRBJ1-2	-	TRBV5-5	TRBD1	CASSWDRSNYGYTF	TGTGCCAGCAGTTGGGACAGGAGTAACTATGGCTACACCTTC
TRBJ1-1	-	TRBV5-5	-	CASSFKWGTEAFF	TGTGCCAGCAGCTTCAAGTGGGGCACTGAAGCTTTCTTT
TRBJ2-5	-	TRBV9	-	CASSGGMDQETQYF	TGTGCCAGCAGCGGGGGGATGGACCAAGAGACCCAGTACTTC
TRBJ2-1	-	TRBV11-3	TRBD1	CASSQTGDYNEQFF	TGTGCCAGCAGCCAGACAGGGGACTACAATGAGCAGTTCTTC
TRBJ2-2	-	TRBV9	-	CASSQEPPLNTGELFF	TGTGCCAGCAGCCAGGAGCCACCGTTAAACACCGGGGAGCTGTTTTTT
TRBJ2-7	few	TRBV2	TRBD1	CASSKGTGSYEQYF	TGTGCCAGCAGCAAGGGGACAGGCTCCTACGAGCAGTACTTC
TRBJ2-3	-	TRBV5-5	TRBD1	CASSQDRGTQYF	TGTGCCAGCAGTCAGGACAGGGGCACGCAGTATTTT
TRBJ1-1	-	TRBV6-1	TRBD1	CASSGDRGRTEAFF	TGTGCCAGCAGTGGGGACAGGGGGCGGACTGAAGCTTTCTTT
TRBJ2-5	-	TRBV25-1	-	CASSEGSGQKETQYF	TGTGCCAGCAGTGAAGGATCGGGACAAAAAGAGACCCAGTACTTC
TRBJ2-5	-	TRBV6-1	TRBD1	CATQDRNQETQYF	TGTGCCACTCAGGACAGGAACCAAGAGACCCAGTACTTC
TRBJ2-1	-	TRBV10-3	-	CAISGNSYPYNEQFF	TGTGCCATCAGCGGAAATTCCTACCCCTACAATGAGCAGTTCTTC
TRBJ2-7	-	TRBV4-1	-	CASSQGTTGAAYEQYF	TGCGCCAGCAGCCAAGGTACCACCGGGGCAGCCTACGAGCAGTACTTC
TRBJ2-5	-	TRBV7-2	-	CASSLRGIQETQYF	TGTGCCAGCAGCCTCCGGGGGATCCAAGAGACCCAGTACTTC
TRBJ1-2	-	TRBV29-1	-	CSVEAENYGYTF	TGCAGCGTTGAAGCGGAGAACTATGGCTACACCTTC
TRBJ2-2	few	TRBV19	TRBD2	CASSRAGVAAGTGELFF	TGTGCCAGTAGTCGAGCGGGAGTGGCTGCGGGCACCGGGGAGCTGTTTTTT
TRBJ1-5	-	TRBV2	-	CASSPRGYSNQPQHF	TGTGCCAGCAGTCCGAGGGGCTATAGCAATCAGCCCCAGCATTTT
TRBJ2-3	-	TRBV10-3	TRBD1	CAISDVPGQGAFADTQYF	TGTGCCATCAGTGATGTCCCGGGACAGGGGGCGTTTGCAGATACGCAGTATTTT
TRBJ2-1	-	TRBV11-3	TRBD2	CASSLTSEIGNEQFF	TGTGCCAGCAGCTTGACTAGCGAAATTGGCAATGAGCAGTTCTTC
TRBJ2-7	-	TRBV28	TRBD2	CASSFRLAGGPSYEQYF	TGTGCCAGCAGTTTTCGACTAGCGGGAGGGCCCTCCTACGAGCAGTACTTC
TRBJ2-1	-	TRBV7-2	TRBD1	CASSSIPGTGYNEQFF	TGTGCCAGCAGCTCAATCCCGGGGACAGGCTACAATGAGCAGTTCTTC
TRBJ2-3	-	TRBV4-1	-	CASSQDVGVSDTQYF	TGCGCCAGCAGCCAAGATGTGGGGGTTTCAGATACGCAGTATTTT
TRBJ2-7	-	TRBV5-1	-	CASSPWDFYEQYF	TGCGCCAGCAGCCCCTGGGACTTTTACGAGCAGTACTTC
TRBJ2-4	-	TRBV4-2	TRBD1	CASSQPNHGDREF	TGTGCCAGCAGCCAACCGAACCACGGGGACAGGGAGTTC
TRBJ2-1	-	TRBV4-2	TRBD2	CASSRTRTSGSNEQFF	TGTGCCAGCAGTCGGACTAGGACTAGCGGGAGCAATGAGCAGTTCTTC
TRBJ1-2	few	TRBV10-1	-	CASGTGTSYGYTF	TGCGCCAGCGGCACAGGGACTTCATATGGCTACACCTTC
TRBJ1-2	-	TRBV6-1	-	CAGDRQNYGYTF	TGTGCCGGCGACAGACAAAACTATGGCTACACCTTC
TRBJ2-5	-	TRBV7-2	TRBD2	CASSLATSGRTQETQYF	TGTGCCAGCAGCTTAGCGACTAGCGGGAGGACCCAAGAGACCCAGTACTTC
TRBJ2-2	-	TRBV7-9	TRBD1	CASSPKSDRANTGELFF	TGTGCCAGCAGCCCAAAGAGCGACAGGGCCAACACCGGGGAGCTGTTTTTT
TRBJ2-1	-	TRBV28	TRBD2	CASSPLGLAGDEQFF	TGTGCCAGCAGCCCCCTTGGACTAGCGGGAGATGAGCAGTTCTTC
TRBJ2-7	-	TRBV15	-	CATSKGGPDEQYF	TGTGCCACCAGCAAGGGCGGACCAGACGAGCAGTACTTC
TRBJ1-5	-	TRBV5-8	TRBD1	CASSFGQGAGQPQHF	TGTGCCAGCAGCTTTGGGCAGGGGGCAGGTCAGCCCCAGCATTTT
TRBJ2-7	-	TRBV28	-	CASSLRGGEQYF	TGTGCCAGCAGTTTAAGGGGTGGGGAGCAGTACTTC
TRBJ1-1	-	TRBV5-1	-	CASSLGSFDRLNTEAFF	TGCGCCAGCAGCTTGGGGAGCTTTGACAGATTGAACACTGAAGCTTTCTTT
TRBJ2-7	-	TRBV7-9	TRBD2	CASSSAGGEQYF	TGTGCCAGCAGCTCTGCGGGGGGGGAGCAGTACTTC
TRBJ2-6	-	TRBV5-4	TRBD1	CASSSDRHSSGANVLTF	TGTGCCAGCAGCTCGGACAGGCATTCCTCTGGGGCCAACGTCCTGACTTTC
TRBJ1-1	few	TRBV9	-	CASSVWGSAEAFF	TGTGCCAGCAGCGTGTGGGGTAGCGCTGAAGCTTTCTTT
TRBJ1-6	few	TRBV7-2	-	CASSLSPGGPNSPLHF	TGTGCCAGCAGCTTATCACCCGGGGGGCCGAATTCACCCCTCCACTTT
TRBJ2-1	-	TRBV6-4	-	CVSRNRDTWDNEQFF	TGTGTCAGCAGGAACCGGGACACTTGGGACAATGAGCAGTTCTTC
TRBJ2-1	-	TRBV27	-	CASSFSGLGKNEQFF	TGTGCCAGCAGTTTCTCCGGGCTTGGAAAGAATGAGCAGTTCTTC